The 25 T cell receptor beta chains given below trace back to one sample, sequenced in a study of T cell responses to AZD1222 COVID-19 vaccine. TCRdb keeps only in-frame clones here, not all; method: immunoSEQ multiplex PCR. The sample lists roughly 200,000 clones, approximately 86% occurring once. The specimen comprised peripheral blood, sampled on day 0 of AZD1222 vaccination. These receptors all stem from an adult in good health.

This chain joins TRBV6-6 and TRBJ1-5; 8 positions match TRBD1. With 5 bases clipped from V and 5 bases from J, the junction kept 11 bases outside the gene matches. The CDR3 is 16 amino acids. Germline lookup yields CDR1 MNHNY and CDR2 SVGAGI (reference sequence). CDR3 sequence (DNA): TGTGCCAGCAGTACGCCGACAGGGGAGCGCTATCAGCCCCAGCATTTT. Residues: CASSTPTGERYQPQHF.

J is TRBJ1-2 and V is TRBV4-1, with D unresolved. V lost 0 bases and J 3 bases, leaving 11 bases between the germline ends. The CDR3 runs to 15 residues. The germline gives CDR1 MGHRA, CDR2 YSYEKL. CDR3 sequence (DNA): TGCGCCAGCAGCCAAGATCAGTATGCGCACTATGGCTACACCTTC. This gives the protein CASSQDQYAHYGYTF.

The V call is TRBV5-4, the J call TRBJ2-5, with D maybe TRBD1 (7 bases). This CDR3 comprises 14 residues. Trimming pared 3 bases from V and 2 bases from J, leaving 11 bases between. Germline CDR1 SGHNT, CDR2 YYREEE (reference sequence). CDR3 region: CASSSGGSQETQYF. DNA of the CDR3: TGTGCCAGCAGCTCAGGGGGGAGTCAAGAGACCCAGTACTTC. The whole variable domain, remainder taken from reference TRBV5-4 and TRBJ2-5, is ETGVTQSPTHLIKTRGQQVTLRCSSQSGHNTVSWYQQALGQGPQFIFQYYREEENGRGNFPPRFSGLQFPNYSSELNVNALELDDSALYLCASSSGGSQETQYFGPGTRLLVL.

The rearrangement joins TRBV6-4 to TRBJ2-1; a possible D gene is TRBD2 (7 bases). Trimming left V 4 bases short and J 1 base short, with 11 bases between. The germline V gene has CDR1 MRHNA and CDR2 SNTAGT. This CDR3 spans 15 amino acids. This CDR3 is CASSVGGLSYNEQFF. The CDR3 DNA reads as TGTGCCAGCAGTGTCGGGGGGCTATCCTACAATGAGCAGTTCTTC.

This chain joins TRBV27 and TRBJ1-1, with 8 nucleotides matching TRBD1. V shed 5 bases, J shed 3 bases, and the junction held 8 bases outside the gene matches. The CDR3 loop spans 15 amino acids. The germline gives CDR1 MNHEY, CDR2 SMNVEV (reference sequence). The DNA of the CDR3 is TGTGCCAGCAGTACCCAGGGGGCTCGACACACTGAAGCTTTCTTT. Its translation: CASSTQGARHTEAFF.

The CDR3 nucleotides are TGTGCCTGGAGCGGAGTGGACAGAGCTTTCGGAAACACCATATATTTT. Translated, it gives CAWSGVDRAFGNTIYF. The rearrangement uses TRBV30 and TRBJ1-3, with TRBD1 as a possible D gene (6 bases). The CDR3 is 16 amino acids. Germline V gene lookup returns CDR1 GTSNPN and CDR2 SVGIG (reference sequence). Trimming shortened V by 3 bases and J by 4 bases, and 19 bases separated the two germline ends. Supplemented by reference TRBV30 and TRBJ1-3, the full variable domain reads SQTIHQWPATLVQPVGSPLSLECTVEGTSNPNLYWYRQAAGRGLQLLFYSVGIGQISSEVPQNLSASRPQDRQFILSSKKLLLSDSGFYLCAWSGVDRAFGNTIYFGEGSWLTVV.

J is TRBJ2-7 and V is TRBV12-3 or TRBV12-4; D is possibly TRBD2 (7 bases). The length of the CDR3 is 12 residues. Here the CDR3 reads CPGEGVAYEQYF. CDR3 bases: TGTCCCGGGGAGGGGGTTGCCTACGAGCAGTACTTC.

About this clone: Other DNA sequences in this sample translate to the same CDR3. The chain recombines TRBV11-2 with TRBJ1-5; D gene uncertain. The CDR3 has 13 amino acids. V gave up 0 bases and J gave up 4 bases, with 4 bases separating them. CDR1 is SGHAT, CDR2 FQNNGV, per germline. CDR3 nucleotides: TGTGCCAGCAGCTTAGACATTAATCAGCCCCAGCATTTT. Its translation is CASSLDINQPQHF.

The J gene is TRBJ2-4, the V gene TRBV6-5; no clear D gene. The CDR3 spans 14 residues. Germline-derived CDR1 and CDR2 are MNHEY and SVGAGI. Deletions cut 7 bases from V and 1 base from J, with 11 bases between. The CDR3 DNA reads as TGTGCCAGCAAAGCTAGTATGGCCAAAAACATTCAGTACTTC. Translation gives CASKASMAKNIQYF.

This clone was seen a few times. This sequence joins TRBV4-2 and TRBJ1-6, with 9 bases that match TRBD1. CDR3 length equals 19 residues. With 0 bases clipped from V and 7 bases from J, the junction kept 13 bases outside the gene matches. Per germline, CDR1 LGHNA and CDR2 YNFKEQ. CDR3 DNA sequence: TGTGCCAGCAGCCAAGAGGGTGGACAGGGGCTCTCATCAAATTCACCCCTCCACTTT. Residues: CASSQEGGQGLSSNSPLHF.

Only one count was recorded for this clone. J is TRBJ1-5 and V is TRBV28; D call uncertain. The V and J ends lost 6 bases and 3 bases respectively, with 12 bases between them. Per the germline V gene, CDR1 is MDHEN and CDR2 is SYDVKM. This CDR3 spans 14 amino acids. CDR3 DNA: TGTGCCAGCAGCCGGCCCATAGTCAATCAGCCCCAGCATTTT. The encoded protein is CASSRPIVNQPQHF.

CDR3 residues: CASSLMGRGSKGGNSPLHF. CDR3 bases: TGTGCCAGCAGTTTAATGGGCAGGGGAAGCAAGGGGGGGAATTCACCCCTCCACTTT. The chain uses TRBV27 and TRBJ1-6; a possible D gene is TRBD1 (6 bases). The germline V gene has CDR1 MNHEY and CDR2 SMNVEV (reference sequence). This CDR3 region has 19 residues. Trimming stripped 2 bases from V and 7 bases from J, with 24 bases between.

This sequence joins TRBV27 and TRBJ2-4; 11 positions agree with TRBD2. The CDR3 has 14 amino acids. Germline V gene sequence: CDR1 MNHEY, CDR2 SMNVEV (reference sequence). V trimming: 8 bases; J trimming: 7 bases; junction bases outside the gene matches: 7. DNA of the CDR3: TGTGCCAGCCAACCCCTAGCGGGGGGTAACATTCAGTACTTC. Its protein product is CASQPLAGGNIQYF.

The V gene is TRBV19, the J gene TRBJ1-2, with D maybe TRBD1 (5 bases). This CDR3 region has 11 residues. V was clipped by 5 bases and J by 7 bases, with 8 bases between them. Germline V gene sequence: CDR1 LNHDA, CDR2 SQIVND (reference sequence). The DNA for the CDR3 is TGTGCCAGTAGTGGGGGGATTGGCTACACCTTC. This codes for CASSGGIGYTF.

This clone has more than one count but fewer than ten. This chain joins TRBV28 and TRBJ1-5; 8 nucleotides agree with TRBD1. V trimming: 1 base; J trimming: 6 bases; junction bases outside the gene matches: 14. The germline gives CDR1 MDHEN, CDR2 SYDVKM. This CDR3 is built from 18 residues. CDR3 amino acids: CASSLSPPTGVAGQPQHF. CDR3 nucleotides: TGTGCCAGCAGTTTATCCCCCCCGACAGGGGTGGCGGGTCAGCCCCAGCATTTT. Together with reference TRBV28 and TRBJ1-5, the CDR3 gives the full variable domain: DVKVTQSSRYLVKRTGEKVFLECVQDMDHENMFWYRQDPGLGLRLIYFSYDVKMKEKGDIPEGYSVSREKKERFSLILESASTNQTSMYLCASSLSPPTGVAGQPQHFGDGTRLSIL.

Here the CDR3 DNA reads TGCAGTGCTGAAACCAGGGACAGAGCTTTCTTT. Its protein is CSAETRDRAFF. V usage is TRBV20-1 and J usage is TRBJ1-1; 7 nucleotides line up with TRBD1. Per the germline V gene, CDR1 is DFQATT and CDR2 is SNEGSKA (reference sequence). This CDR3 region has 11 residues. After removal of 5 bases from V and 10 bases from J, the junction contained 7 bases not matched to a gene.

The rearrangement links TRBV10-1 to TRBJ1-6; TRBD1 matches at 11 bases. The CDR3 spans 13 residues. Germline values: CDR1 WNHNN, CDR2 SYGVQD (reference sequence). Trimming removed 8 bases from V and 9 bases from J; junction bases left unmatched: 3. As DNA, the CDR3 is TGCGCCAGCGGGACAGGGGGAATTTCACCCCTCCACTTT. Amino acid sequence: CASGTGGISPLHF.

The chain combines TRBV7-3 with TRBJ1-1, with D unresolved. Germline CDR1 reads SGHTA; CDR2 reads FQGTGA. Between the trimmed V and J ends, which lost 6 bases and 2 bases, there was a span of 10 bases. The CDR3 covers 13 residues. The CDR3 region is CASSSTQNTEAFF. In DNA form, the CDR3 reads TGTGCCAGCAGTTCAACACAAAACACTGAAGCTTTCTTT.

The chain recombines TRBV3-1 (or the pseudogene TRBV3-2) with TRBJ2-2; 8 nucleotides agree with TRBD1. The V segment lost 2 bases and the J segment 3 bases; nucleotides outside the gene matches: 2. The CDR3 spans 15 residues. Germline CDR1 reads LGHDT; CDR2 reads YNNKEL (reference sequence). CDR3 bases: TGTGCCAGCAGCCAACCGACAGGGGACACCGGGGAGCTGTTTTTT. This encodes CASSQPTGDTGELFF.

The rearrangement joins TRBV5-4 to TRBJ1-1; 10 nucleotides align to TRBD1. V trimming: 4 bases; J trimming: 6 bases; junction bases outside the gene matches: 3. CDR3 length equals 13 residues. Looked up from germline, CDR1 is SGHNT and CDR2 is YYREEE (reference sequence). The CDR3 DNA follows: TGTGCCAGCAGCCCGGACAGGGGGGCTGAAGCTTTCTTT. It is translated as CASSPDRGAEAFF. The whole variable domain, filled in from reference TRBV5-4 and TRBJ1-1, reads ETGVTQSPTHLIKTRGQQVTLRCSSQSGHNTVSWYQQALGQGPQFIFQYYREEENGRGNFPPRFSGLQFPNYSSELNVNALELDDSALYLCASSPDRGAEAFFGQGTRLTVV.

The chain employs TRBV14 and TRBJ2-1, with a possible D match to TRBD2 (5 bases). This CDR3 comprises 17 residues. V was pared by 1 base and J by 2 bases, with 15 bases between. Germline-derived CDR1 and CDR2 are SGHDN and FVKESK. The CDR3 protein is CASSQVLSAGTYNEQFF. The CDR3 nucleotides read TGTGCCAGCAGCCAAGTACTCTCTGCCGGGACCTACAATGAGCAGTTCTTC.

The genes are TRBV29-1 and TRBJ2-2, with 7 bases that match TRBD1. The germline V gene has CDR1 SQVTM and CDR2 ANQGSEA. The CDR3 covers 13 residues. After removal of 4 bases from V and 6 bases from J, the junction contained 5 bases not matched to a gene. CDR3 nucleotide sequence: TGCAGCGTTGTAACAGGGGATGCCGGGGAGCTGTTTTTT. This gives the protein CSVVTGDAGELFF.

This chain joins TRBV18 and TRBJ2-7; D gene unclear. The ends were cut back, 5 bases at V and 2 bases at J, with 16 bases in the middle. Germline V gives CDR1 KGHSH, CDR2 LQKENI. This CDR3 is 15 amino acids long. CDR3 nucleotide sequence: TGTGCCAGCTCAGCATCGCAAAGGGCCACCTACGAGCAGTACTTC. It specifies CASSASQRATYEQYF.

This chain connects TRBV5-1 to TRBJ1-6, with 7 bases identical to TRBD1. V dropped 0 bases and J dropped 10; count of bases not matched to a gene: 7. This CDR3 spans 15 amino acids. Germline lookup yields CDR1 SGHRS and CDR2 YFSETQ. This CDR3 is CASSLGPGGGSPLHF. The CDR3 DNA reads TGCGCCAGCAGCTTGGGCCCAGGGGGAGGATCACCCCTCCACTTT. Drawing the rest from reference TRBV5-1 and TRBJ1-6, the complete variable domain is KAGVTQTPRYLIKTRGQQVTLSCSPISGHRSVSWYQQTPGQGLQFLFEYFSETQRNKGNFPGRFSGRQFSNSRSEMNVSTLELGDSALYLCASSLGPGGGSPLHFGNGTRLTVT.

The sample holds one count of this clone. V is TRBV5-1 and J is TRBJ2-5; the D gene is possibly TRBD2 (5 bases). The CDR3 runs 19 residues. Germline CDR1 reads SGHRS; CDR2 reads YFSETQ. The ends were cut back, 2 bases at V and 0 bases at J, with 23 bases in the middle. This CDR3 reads CASSFSRESTTHYQETQYF. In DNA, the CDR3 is TGCGCCAGCAGCTTCTCTCGGGAATCAACAACGCACTACCAAGAGACCCAGTACTTC.